This T cell receptor (beta chain) comes out of a study of immune evolution from preneoplasia to lung adenocarcinoma. Whole-study context: HLA loss of heterozygosity: roughly 6.4% AIS, around 16% MIA, roughly 35% ADC, none AAH.

After pathologic assessment, macro-dissection selected premalignant or tumor cells for extraction. A remark on this clone: Its antigen is not identified.

Study-wide points: Later-stage lesions appeared to have more T cells, more diversity, less clonality.

The CDR3 loop spans 16 amino acids. Germline V gives CDR1 KGHSH, CDR2 LQKENI. J gave up 15 bases and V 2 bases, and 17 bases lay outside the gene matches. The table came from immunoSEQ multiplex PCR; TCRdb's copy has only in-frame clones and leaves some out. The sample has under 10,000 clones, about 83% seen once. This TCR derives from a person aged 70 to 85 with lung adenocarcinoma. Source material: FFPE minimally invasive lung adenocarcinoma tissue. The chain joins TRBV18 to TRBJ2-1, with 9 bases aligning to TRBD2. The CDR3 region is CASSPAPSGALGVPFF. The CDR3, as DNA: TGTGCCAGCTCACCAGCGCCTAGCGGGGCCCTTGGAGTCCCGTTCTTC.